This T cell receptor (beta chain) appears in the sequencing data of a study of OX40 agonist ivuxolimab in advanced cancers. Sequenced by immunoSEQ multiplex PCR; TCRdb stores in-frame clones only, minus some. The sample includes about 82,000 clones, 83% of them seen just once. The receptor was isolated from an adult with an advanced solid tumor such as melanoma, head and neck, liver or kidney cancer. The material was CD4+ or CD8+ T cells sorted from blood, obtained in a trial of the OX40 agonist ivuxolimab.

CDR3 loop: CAWSVVGGTEAFF. Here the CDR3 DNA reads TGTGCCTGGAGTGTTGTGGGGGGCACTGAAGCTTTCTTT. The chain employs TRBV30 and TRBJ1-1; maybe TRBD1 (5 bases). Germline V gene lookup returns CDR1 GTSNPN and CDR2 SVGIG (reference sequence). Trimming stripped 0 bases from V and 4 bases from J, with 9 bases between. The CDR3 totals 13 residues.